This T cell receptor (beta chain) was captured by sequencing in a study of T cell repertoires in cytomegalovirus infection. Study-level findings and limits: Dominant in the ex vivo response were TCR beta clonotypes restricted by HLA-C and specific for CMV.

TCRdb independently ran MiXCR on the reads; one entry per CDR3 protein. The sample consists of roughly 230,000 distinct CDR3 sequences, 22% of them appearing once. This clonotype was seen many times. What it recognizes is unknown. The clonotype was recovered from a human donor in good health (CMV status not recorded). Some clones in this sample may be carry-over from other donors' samples. Material for sequencing was CD8+ T cells from PBMCs.

The CDR3 protein is CASEGLANEQFF. The DNA of the CDR3 is TGTGCCAGCGAAGGACTAGCCAATGAGCAGTTCTTC. The chain carries TRBV6-1 and TRBJ2-1; 8 bases fit TRBD2. The CDR3 has 12 amino acids. The germline V gene encodes CDR1 MNHNS and CDR2 SASEGT. Trimming at V came to 8 bases and at J to 6 bases, leaving 3 bases not matched to a gene.